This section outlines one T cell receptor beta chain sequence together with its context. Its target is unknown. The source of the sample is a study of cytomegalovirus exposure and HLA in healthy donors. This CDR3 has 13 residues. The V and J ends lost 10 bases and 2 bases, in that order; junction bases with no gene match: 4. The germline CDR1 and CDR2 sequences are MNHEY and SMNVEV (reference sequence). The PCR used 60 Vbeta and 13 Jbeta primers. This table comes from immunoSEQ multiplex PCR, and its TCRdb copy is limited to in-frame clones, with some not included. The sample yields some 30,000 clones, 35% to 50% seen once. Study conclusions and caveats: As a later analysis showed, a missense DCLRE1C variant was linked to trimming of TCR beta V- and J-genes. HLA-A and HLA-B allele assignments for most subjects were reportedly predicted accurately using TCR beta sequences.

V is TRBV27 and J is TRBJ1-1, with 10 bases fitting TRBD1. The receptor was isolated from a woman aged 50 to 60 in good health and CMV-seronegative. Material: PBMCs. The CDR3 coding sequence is TGTGCCACCTCGACAGGGGGCAACACTGAAGCTTTCTTT. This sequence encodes CATSTGGNTEAFF.